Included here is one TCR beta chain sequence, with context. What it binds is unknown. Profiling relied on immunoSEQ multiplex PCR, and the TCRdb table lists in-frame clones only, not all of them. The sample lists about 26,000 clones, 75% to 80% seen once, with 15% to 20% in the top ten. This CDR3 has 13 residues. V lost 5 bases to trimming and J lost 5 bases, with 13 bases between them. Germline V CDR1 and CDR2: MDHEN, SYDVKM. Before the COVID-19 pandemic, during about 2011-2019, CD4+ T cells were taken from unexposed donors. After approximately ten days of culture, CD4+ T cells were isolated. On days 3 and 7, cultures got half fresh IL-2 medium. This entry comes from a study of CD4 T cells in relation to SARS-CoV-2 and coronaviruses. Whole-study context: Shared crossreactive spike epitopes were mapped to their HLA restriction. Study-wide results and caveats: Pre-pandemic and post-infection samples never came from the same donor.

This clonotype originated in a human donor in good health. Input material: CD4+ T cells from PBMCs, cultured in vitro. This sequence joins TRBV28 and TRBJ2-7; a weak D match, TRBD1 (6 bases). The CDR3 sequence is CASSKWGLDEQYF. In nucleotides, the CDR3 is TGTGCCAGCAGTAAATGGGGGCTCGACGAGCAGTACTTC.